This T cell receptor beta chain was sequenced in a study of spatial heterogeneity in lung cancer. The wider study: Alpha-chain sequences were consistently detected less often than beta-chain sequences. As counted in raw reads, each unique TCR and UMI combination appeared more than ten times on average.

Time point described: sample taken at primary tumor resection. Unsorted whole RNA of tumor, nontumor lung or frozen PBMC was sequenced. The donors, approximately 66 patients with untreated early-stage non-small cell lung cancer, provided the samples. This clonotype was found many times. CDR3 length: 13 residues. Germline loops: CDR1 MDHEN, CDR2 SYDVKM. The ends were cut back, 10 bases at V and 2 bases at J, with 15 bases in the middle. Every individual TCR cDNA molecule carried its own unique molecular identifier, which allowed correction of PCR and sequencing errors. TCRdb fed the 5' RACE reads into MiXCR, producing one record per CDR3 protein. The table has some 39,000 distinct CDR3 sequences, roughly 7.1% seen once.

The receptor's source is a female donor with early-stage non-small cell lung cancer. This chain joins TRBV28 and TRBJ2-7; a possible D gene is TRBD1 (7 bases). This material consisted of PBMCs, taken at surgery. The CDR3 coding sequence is TGTGCCAACAGCAGGGGGGTCACCTACGAGCAGTACTTC. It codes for CANSRGVTYEQYF. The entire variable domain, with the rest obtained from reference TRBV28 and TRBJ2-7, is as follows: DVKVTQSSRYLVKRTGEKVFLECVQDMDHENMFWYRQDPGLGLRLIYFSYDVKMKEKGDIPEGYSVSREKKERFSLILESASTNQTSMYLCANSRGVTYEQYFGPGTRLTVT.